Given below is one T cell receptor (beta chain) in context. The antigen is not known. The sample is drawn from a study of CD8 T cells in ankylosing spondylitis. Libraries for TCR beta were made by quantitative 5'-RACE with molecular barcodes. TCRdb processed the 5' RACE reads anew with MiXCR; each CDR3 protein has one entry. The sample carries 750,000 to 850,000 distinct CDR3 sequences, approximately 10% recorded once. Study outcomes and limitations: CD8+ disease-linked clones were present at relatively low frequencies in blood. Disease-linked clones reportedly showed significant enrichment in matched ankylosing spondylitis synovial fluid. Ankylosing spondylitis blood appeared to be characterized by a TCR beta motif of several highly homologous variants.

Specimen: blood, either unsorted or a sorted T cell fraction (not recorded which). The receptor comes from a male donor with ankylosing spondylitis.

The CDR3 nucleotides read TGTGCCACATCCAGCGGGAGTAGTGAGCAGTTCTTC. The encoded protein is CATSSGSSEQFF. The gene calls are TRBV11-3 and TRBJ2-1, with 8 bases that match TRBD2. The CDR3 is 12 amino acids. V lost 10 bases and J lost 9; bases outside the gene matches: 8. Germline CDR1 and CDR2: SGHNT and YENEEA.